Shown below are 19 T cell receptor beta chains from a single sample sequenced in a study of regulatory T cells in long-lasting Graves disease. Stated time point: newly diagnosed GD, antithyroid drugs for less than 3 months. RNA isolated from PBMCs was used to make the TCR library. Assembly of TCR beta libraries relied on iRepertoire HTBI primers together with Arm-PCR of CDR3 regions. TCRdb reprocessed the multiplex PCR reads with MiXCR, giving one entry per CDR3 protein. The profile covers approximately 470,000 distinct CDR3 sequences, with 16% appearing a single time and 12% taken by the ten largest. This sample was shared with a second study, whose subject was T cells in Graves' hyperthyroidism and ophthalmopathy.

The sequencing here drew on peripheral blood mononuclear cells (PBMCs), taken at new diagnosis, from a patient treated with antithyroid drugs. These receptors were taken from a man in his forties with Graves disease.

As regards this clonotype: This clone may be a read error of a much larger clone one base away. In DNA, the CDR3 is TGTGCCAGCAGTGGACTAGCGGGAGACGAGCAGTACTTC. It translates to CASSGLAGDEQYF. The chain recombines TRBV2 with TRBJ2-7; the match to TRBD2 covers 12 bases. V gave up 4 bases and J gave up 5 bases; unmatched junction bases: 0. This CDR3 comprises 13 residues. CDR1 and CDR2 from the germline V gene are SNHLY and FYNNEI.

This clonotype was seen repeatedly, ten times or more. The CDR3, as DNA: TGTGCCAGCAGCTCAGGGGGCTGGAATCAGCCCCAGCATTTT. It translates to CASSSGGWNQPQHF. The chain couples TRBV2 to TRBJ1-5, with 8 bases lining up with TRBD1. The ends lost 6 bases at V and 4 bases at J; junction bases unmatched: 5. Germline V lookup: CDR1 SNHLY, CDR2 FYNNEI. CDR3 length: 14 residues.

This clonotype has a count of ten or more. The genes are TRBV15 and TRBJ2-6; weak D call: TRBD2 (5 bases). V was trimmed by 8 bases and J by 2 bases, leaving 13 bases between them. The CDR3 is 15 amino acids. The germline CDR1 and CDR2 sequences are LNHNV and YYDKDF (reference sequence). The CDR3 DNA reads TGTGCCACCGGTGTGCGGGCACCTGGGGCCAACGTCCTGACTTTC. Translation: CATGVRAPGANVLTF.

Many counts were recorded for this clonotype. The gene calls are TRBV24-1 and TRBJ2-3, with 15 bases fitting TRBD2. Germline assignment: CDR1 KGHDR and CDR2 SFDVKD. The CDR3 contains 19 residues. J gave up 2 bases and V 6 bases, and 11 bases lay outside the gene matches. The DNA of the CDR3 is TGTGCCACCAGTCATGCGGGACTAGCGGGAGGTCAATTCACAGATACGCAGTATTTT. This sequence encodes CATSHAGLAGGQFTDTQYF.

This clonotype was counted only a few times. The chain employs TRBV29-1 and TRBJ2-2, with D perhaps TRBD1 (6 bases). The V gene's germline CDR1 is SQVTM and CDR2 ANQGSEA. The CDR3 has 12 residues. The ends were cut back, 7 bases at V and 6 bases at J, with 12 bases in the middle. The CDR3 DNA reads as TGCAGCGCCCACAGGGCGGCCGGGGAGCTGTTTTTT. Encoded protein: CSAHRAAGELFF.

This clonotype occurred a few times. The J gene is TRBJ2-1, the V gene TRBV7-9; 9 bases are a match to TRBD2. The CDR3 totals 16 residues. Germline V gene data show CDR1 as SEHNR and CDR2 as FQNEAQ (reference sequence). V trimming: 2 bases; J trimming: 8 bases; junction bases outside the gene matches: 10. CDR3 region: CASSLRAGGPNDEQFF. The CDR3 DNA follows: TGTGCCAGCAGCTTACGGGCGGGAGGGCCAAATGATGAGCAGTTCTTC.

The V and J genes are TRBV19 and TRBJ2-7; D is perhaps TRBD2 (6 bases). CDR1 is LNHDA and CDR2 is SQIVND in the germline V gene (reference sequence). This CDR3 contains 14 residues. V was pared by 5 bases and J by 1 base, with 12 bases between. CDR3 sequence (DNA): TGTGCCAGTAGTGCGGGACTTCTATCCTACGAGCAGTACTTC. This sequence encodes CASSAGLLSYEQYF.

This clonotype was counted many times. For the CDR3, the DNA is TGCGCCAGCAGAGCGGGAGCCTCCAGCGGGGAGCAGTACTTC. Protein sequence: CASRAGASSGEQYF. The chain has TRBV10-2 and TRBJ2-7, with TRBD2 identical over 8 bases. CDR1 is WSHSY and CDR2 is SAAADI in the germline V gene. This CDR3 region has 14 residues. Germline trimming cut 6 bases from V and 7 bases from J; bases unmatched to any gene: 11.

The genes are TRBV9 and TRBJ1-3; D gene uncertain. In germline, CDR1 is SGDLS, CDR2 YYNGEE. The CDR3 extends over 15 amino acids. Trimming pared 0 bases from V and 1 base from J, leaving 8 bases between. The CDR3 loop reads CASSVVGLSGNTIYF. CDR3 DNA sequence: TGTGCCAGCAGCGTAGTAGGGTTATCTGGAAACACCATATATTTT.

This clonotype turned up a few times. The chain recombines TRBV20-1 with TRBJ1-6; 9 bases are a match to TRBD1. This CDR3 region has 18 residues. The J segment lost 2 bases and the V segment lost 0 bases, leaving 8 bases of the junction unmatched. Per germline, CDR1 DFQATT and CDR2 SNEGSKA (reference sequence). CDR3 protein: CSARDPNTGGTYNSPLHF. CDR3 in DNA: TGCAGTGCTAGAGATCCGAACACAGGGGGCACCTATAATTCACCCCTCCACTTT.

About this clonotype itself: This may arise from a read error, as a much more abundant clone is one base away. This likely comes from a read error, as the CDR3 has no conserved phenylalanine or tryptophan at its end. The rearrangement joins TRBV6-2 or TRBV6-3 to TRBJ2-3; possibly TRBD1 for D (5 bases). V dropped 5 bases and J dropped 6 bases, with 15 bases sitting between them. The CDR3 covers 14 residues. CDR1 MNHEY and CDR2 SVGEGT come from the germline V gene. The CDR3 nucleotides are TGTGCCAGCAGTGAAATTCAGGGTCAGGATACGCAGTATTCT. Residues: CASSEIQGQDTQYS.

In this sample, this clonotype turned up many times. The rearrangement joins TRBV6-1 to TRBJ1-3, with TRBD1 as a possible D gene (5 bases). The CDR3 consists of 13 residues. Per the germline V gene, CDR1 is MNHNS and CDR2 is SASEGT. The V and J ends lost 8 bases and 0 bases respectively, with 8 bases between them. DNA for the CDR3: TGTGCCAGCCAACAGGCCTCTGGAAACACCATATATTTT. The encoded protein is CASQQASGNTIYF.

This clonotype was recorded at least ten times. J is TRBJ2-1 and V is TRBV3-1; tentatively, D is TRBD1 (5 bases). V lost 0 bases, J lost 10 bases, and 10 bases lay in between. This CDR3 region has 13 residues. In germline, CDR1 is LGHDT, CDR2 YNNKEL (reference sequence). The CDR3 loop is CASSQDLRTEQFF. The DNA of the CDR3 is TGTGCCAGCAGCCAAGATTTACGGACAGAGCAGTTCTTC.

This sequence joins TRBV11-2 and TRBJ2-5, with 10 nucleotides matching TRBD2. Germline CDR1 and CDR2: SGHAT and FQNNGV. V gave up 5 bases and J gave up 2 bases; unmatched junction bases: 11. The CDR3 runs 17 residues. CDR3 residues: CASSPRTSGGKQETQYF. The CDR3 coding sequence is TGTGCCAGCAGCCCAAGGACTAGCGGAGGGAAGCAAGAGACCCAGTACTTC.

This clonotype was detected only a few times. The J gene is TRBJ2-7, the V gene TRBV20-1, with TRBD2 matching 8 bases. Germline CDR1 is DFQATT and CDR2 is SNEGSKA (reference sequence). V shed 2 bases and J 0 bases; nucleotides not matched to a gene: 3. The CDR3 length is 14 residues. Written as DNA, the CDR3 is TGCAGTGCTAGACCGGGAGGGCCCTCCTACGAGCAGTACTTC. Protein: CSARPGGPSYEQYF.

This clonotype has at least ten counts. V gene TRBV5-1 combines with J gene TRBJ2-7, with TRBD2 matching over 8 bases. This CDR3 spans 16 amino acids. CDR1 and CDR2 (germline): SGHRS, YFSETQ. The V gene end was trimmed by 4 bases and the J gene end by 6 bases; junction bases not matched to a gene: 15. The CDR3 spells CASSLSFAGGGREQYF. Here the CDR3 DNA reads TGCGCCAGCAGCCTCTCCTTCGCGGGAGGAGGCCGCGAGCAGTACTTC.

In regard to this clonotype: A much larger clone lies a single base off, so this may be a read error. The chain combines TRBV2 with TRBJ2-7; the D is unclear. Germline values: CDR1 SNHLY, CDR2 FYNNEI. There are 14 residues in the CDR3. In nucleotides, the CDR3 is TGTGCCAGCAGTGCGGCTAGGACGTCCTACGGGCAGTACTTC. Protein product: CASSAARTSYGQYF.

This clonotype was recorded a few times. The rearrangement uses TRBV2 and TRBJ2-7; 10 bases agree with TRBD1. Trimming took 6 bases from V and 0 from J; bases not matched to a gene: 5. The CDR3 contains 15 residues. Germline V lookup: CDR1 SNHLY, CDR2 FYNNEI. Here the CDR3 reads CASRARTGGSYEQYF. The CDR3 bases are TGTGCCAGCAGAGCTCGGACAGGGGGCTCCTACGAGCAGTACTTC.

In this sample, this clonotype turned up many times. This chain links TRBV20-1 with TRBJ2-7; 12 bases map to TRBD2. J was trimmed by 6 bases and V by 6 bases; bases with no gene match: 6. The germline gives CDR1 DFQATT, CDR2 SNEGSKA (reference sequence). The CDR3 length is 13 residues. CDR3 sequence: CSAPLAGGGEQYF. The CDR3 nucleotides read TGCAGTGCACCACTAGCGGGAGGTGGCGAGCAGTACTTC.